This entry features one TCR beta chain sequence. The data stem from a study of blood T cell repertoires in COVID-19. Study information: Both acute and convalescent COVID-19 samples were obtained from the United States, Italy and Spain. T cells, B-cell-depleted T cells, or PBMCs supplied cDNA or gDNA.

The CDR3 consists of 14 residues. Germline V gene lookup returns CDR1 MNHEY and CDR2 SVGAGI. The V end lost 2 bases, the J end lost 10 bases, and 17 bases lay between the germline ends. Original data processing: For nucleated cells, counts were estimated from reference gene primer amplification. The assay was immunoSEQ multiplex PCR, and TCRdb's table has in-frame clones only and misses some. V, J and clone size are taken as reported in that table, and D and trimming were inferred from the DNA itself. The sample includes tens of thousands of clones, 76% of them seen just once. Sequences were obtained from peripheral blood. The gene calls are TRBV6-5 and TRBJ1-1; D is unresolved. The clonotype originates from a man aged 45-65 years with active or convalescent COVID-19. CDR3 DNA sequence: TGTGCCAGCAGTTACGAGGGTGGGCAGTCTCGAGCTTTCTTT. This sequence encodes CASSYEGGQSRAFF.